A single sample gave rise to the 10 T cell receptor beta chains below, sequenced in a study of spatial heterogeneity in lung cancer. Indicated time point: sample taken at primary tumor resection. Unsorted tumor, nontumor lung tissue or cryopreserved PBMC supplied the whole RNA. Each CDR3 protein is one row after TCRdb ran MiXCR on the 5' RACE reads. Among 90,000 or so distinct CDR3 sequences listed, around 10% were seen once. The sequences come from PBMCs, collected at surgery. These receptors originate from a male donor with early-stage non-small cell lung cancer.

This clonotype was seen ten or more times. The chain uses TRBV14 and TRBJ2-1, with TRBD2 as a possible D gene (5 bases). From germline, CDR1 is SGHDN and CDR2 FVKESK. The CDR3 is 15 residues long. The ends were cut back, 1 base at V and 8 bases at J, with 15 bases in the middle. The chain's CDR3 is CASSQVLSSFHEQFF. For the CDR3, the DNA is TGTGCCAGCAGCCAAGTGTTGTCTAGCTTCCATGAGCAGTTCTTC.

In this sample, this clonotype turned up many times. The chain carries TRBV29-1 and TRBJ1-2; D is unclear. Trimming removed 4 bases from V and 8 bases from J, with 11 bases in between. The CDR3 has 11 amino acids. The germline V gene has CDR1 SQVTM and CDR2 ANQGSEA. In DNA form, the CDR3 reads TGCAGCGTTGTAGGTTTAGGCGGCTACACCTTC. Translation: CSVVGLGGYTF.

This clonotype was counted many times. V gene TRBV19 combines with J gene TRBJ1-5, with D unresolved. V dropped 5 bases and J dropped 3 bases, with 8 bases sitting between them. This CDR3 region has 13 residues. The germline V gene encodes CDR1 LNHDA and CDR2 SQIVND (reference sequence). The CDR3 region is CASSSDYNQPQHF. CDR3 DNA sequence: TGTGCCAGTAGTTCCGATTACAATCAGCCCCAGCATTTT.

Only a few counts were recorded for this clonotype. The V and J genes are TRBV29-1 and TRBJ1-5; D may be TRBD1 (6 bases). The CDR3 runs 14 residues. Germline lookup yields CDR1 SQVTM and CDR2 ANQGSEA. V lost 6 bases to trimming and J lost 2 bases, with 14 bases between them. The CDR3 coding sequence is TGCAGCGTGAGTGGGGGCCTCGGCAATCAGCCCCAGCATTTT. As protein: CSVSGGLGNQPQHF.

This clonotype was counted many times. The rearrangement joins TRBV7-3 to TRBJ2-5; the D gene is possibly TRBD1 (5 bases). CDR1 is SGHTA and CDR2 is FQGTGA in the germline V gene. The CDR3 is made up of 15 amino acids. Trimming removed 2 bases at V and 2 bases at J, with 12 bases between. The CDR3 loop reads CASSLGSGPQETQYF. CDR3 in DNA: TGTGCCAGCAGCTTAGGGTCAGGGCCTCAAGAGACCCAGTACTTC.

This clonotype has more than one count but fewer than ten. The J gene is TRBJ2-3, the V gene TRBV12-3 or TRBV12-4; 11 bases are a match to TRBD2. J gave up 6 bases and V 7 bases, and 6 bases lay outside the gene matches. CDR3 length: 14 residues. The CDR3 DNA sequence: TGTGCCAGCAAAACTAGCGGGGGTGGTGATACGCAGTATTTT. Its protein product is CASKTSGGGDTQYF.

This clonotype has at least ten counts. This chain uses TRBV29-1 with TRBJ2-7; 12 positions match TRBD2. CDR1 SQVTM and CDR2 ANQGSEA come from the germline V gene. CDR3 length: 15 residues. V gave up 6 bases and J gave up 2 bases; unmatched junction bases: 8. The CDR3 spells CSVEARLAGAYEQYF. Written as DNA, the CDR3 is TGCAGCGTAGAGGCTCGACTAGCGGGGGCCTACGAGCAGTACTTC.

The chain links TRBV28 to TRBJ2-2, with D perhaps TRBD1 or TRBD2 (5 bases each). Trimming shortened V by 7 bases and J by 6 bases, and 18 bases separated the two germline ends. This CDR3 is built from 15 residues. The germline V gene encodes CDR1 MDHEN and CDR2 SYDVKM. CDR3 sequence: CASNSPGRKPGELFF. CDR3 bases: TGTGCCAGCAATTCACCGGGACGAAAACCCGGGGAGCTGTTTTTT.

This clonotype has a count of ten or more. V is TRBV20-1 and J is TRBJ1-2; no firm D call. The V end was cut by 0 bases, the J end by 2 bases, with 13 bases between. Germline values: CDR1 DFQATT, CDR2 SNEGSKA (reference sequence). CDR3 length equals 15 residues. The CDR3 DNA follows: TGCAGTGCTAGAGATCGGCGTGATATCAACTATGGCTACACCTTC. As protein: CSARDRRDINYGYTF.

This clonotype was recorded many times. V is TRBV28 and J is TRBJ1-2; TRBD1 matches 11 bases. Trimming cost V 5 bases and J 3 bases; bases outside gene matches: 8. Germline CDR1 MDHEN, CDR2 SYDVKM. The length of the CDR3 is 16 residues. The CDR3 loop is CASSPNPGQGDYGYTF. The DNA for the CDR3 is TGTGCCAGCAGTCCAAATCCGGGACAGGGGGACTATGGCTACACCTTC.